Below are 19 T cell receptor beta chains sequenced from a single sample in a study of OX40 agonist ivuxolimab in advanced cancers. Measured with immunoSEQ multiplex PCR; TCRdb has only the in-frame clones, and not every one. The repertoire holds fewer than 130,000 clones, about nine tenths seen once, with less than 0.35% in the top ten. The specimen was CD4+ or CD8+ T cells sorted from blood, collected in a trial of the OX40 agonist ivuxolimab. The receptors derive from an adult with an advanced solid tumor such as melanoma, head and neck, liver or kidney cancer.

The chain is built from TRBV7-9 and TRBJ1-3; D gene uncertain. Germline V lookup: CDR1 SEHNR, CDR2 FQNEAQ (reference sequence). V shed 5 bases and J shed 0 bases, with 14 bases lying between them. The CDR3 has 16 amino acids. The CDR3 DNA is TGTGCCAGCAGCCCCAAAAGACGGATCTCTGGAAACACCATATATTTT. Translated, it gives CASSPKRRISGNTIYF.

The chain couples TRBV5-4 to TRBJ2-5; 9 nucleotides agree with TRBD1. Germline loops: CDR1 SGHNT, CDR2 YYREEE (reference sequence). Trimming took 4 bases from V and 3 from J; bases not matched to a gene: 4. The CDR3 is 14 residues long. The CDR3 reads CASSPRTGEETQYF. The CDR3 coding sequence is TGTGCCAGCAGCCCCCGGACAGGGGAAGAGACCCAGTACTTC.

The genes are TRBV6-1 and TRBJ1-6; weak D call: TRBD1 (5 bases). There are 18 residues in the CDR3. The V end was cut by 0 bases, the J end by 7 bases, with 19 bases between. Looked up from germline, CDR1 is MNHNS and CDR2 is SASEGT. CDR3: CASSEAFGGYTSNSPLHF. DNA for the CDR3: TGTGCCAGCAGTGAAGCTTTTGGGGGTTACACCTCGAATTCACCCCTCCACTTT.

The rearrangement uses TRBV28 and TRBJ2-2, with 7 bases identical to TRBD1. Looked up from germline, CDR1 is MDHEN and CDR2 is SYDVKM. Unmatched junction bases numbered 8, after V lost 6 bases and J lost 7 bases. This CDR3 has 14 residues. The CDR3 region has the DNA TGTGCCAGCAGGCGACAGGGAGCAAACGGGGAGCTGTTTTTT. Protein product: CASRRQGANGELFF.

The chain carries TRBV11-2 and TRBJ2-1; D unclear. The length of the CDR3 is 15 residues. V lost 2 bases, J lost 6 bases, and 14 bases lay in between. CDR1 is SGHAT, CDR2 FQNNGV, per germline. The CDR3 loop is CASSLMIKVANEQFF. The DNA for the CDR3 is TGTGCCAGCAGCTTAATGATAAAAGTCGCCAATGAGCAGTTCTTC.

The V and J genes are TRBV23-1 and TRBJ1-1; the match to TRBD1 covers 10 bases. TRBV23-1 is marked as an open reading frame, function uncertain. This CDR3 has 15 amino acids. Trimming cost V 2 bases and J 6 bases; bases outside gene matches: 6. CDR3 DNA: TGCGCCAGCAGTCAAATGTGGGACAGGGGTCCTGAAGCTTTCTTT. Its protein is CASSQMWDRGPEAFF.

The chain links TRBV29-1 to TRBJ1-1; 8 bases line up with TRBD1. The trim removed 6 bases at V and 4 bases at J, leaving 10 bases unmatched. The CDR3 is 14 residues long. Germline CDR1 and CDR2: SQVTM and ANQGSEA. CDR3 protein: CSVDRGGSGTEAFF. The CDR3 coding sequence is TGCAGCGTCGACAGGGGAGGGAGTGGCACTGAAGCTTTCTTT. The full variable domain, its missing parts supplied by reference TRBV29-1 and TRBJ1-1, is SAVISQKPSRDICQRGTSLTIQCQVDSQVTMMFWYRQQPGQSLTLIATANQGSEATYESGFVIDKFPISRPNLTFSTLTVSNMSPEDSSIYLCSVDRGGSGTEAFFGQGTRLTVV.

The chain recombines TRBV20-1 with TRBJ2-7; D is unresolved. Deletions cut 6 bases from V and 8 bases from J, with 11 bases between. Looked up from germline, CDR1 is DFQATT and CDR2 is SNEGSKA (reference sequence). This CDR3 region has 10 residues. The CDR3 DNA is TGCAGTGCCTACGGAGATCAGCAGTACTTC. Its protein is CSAYGDQQYF.

The rearrangement uses TRBV18 and TRBJ1-1; the D gene is possibly TRBD1 (5 bases). CDR1 and CDR2 (germline): KGHSH, LQKENI. V was clipped by 6 bases and J by 0 bases, with 14 bases between them. This CDR3 is 15 amino acids long. CDR3 bases: TGTGCCAGCTCCCCCTTTGGGGCCTTGAACACTGAAGCTTTCTTT. Its translation is CASSPFGALNTEAFF.

This clone was found once. This chain connects TRBV11-3 to TRBJ1-1, with D unresolved. CDR1 SGHNT and CDR2 YENEEA come from the germline V gene. The CDR3 length is 12 residues. Trimming pared 0 bases from V and 6 bases from J, leaving 5 bases between. Here the CDR3 reads CASSLEFAEAFF. The CDR3 coding sequence is TGTGCCAGCAGCTTAGAATTCGCTGAAGCTTTCTTT. Based on the CDR3 plus reference TRBV11-3 and TRBJ1-1, the full variable domain is EAGVVQSPRYKIIEKKQPVAFWCNPISGHNTLYWYLQNLGQGPELLIRYENEEAVDDSQLPKDRFSAERLKGVDSTLKIQPAELGDSAVYLCASSLEFAEAFFGQGTRLTVV.

The chain uses TRBV2 and TRBJ1-3, with TRBD1 matching 8 bases. CDR3 length equals 14 residues. J gave up 0 bases and V 7 bases, and 2 bases lay outside the gene matches. Germline V CDR1 and CDR2: SNHLY, FYNNEI. The CDR3 DNA is TGTGCCAGCACCGGACAGGGCTCTGGAAACACCATATATTTT. This encodes CASTGQGSGNTIYF. Together with reference TRBV2 and TRBJ1-3, the CDR3 gives the full variable domain: EPEVTQTPSHQVTQMGQEVILRCVPISNHLYFYWYRQILGQKVEFLVSFYNNEISEKSEIFDDQFSVERPDGSNFTLKIRSTKLEDSAMYFCASTGQGSGNTIYFGEGSWLTVV.

This chain links TRBV19 with TRBJ2-3; no clear D. There are 13 residues in the CDR3. The germline V gene encodes CDR1 LNHDA and CDR2 SQIVND (reference sequence). V shed 8 bases and J shed 1 base, with 10 bases lying between them. The CDR3 sequence is CASLPPGTDTQYF. CDR3 in DNA: TGTGCCAGTCTTCCGCCGGGCACAGATACGCAGTATTTT. Looking up the rest from reference TRBV19 and TRBJ2-3 gives the full variable domain: DGGITQSPKYLFRKEGQNVTLSCEQNLNHDAMYWYRQDPGQGLRLIYYSQIVNDFQKGDIAEGYSVSREKKESFPLTVTSAQKNPTAFYLCASLPPGTDTQYFGPGTRLTVL.

This clone was found once. This chain uses TRBV28 with TRBJ2-7, with 12 bases lining up with TRBD1. The CDR3 spans 17 residues. Germline V gene sequence: CDR1 MDHEN, CDR2 SYDVKM. The V segment lost 10 bases and the J segment 5 bases; nucleotides outside the gene matches: 18. CDR3: CATAEGQGARWIDEQYF. The CDR3 bases are TGTGCCACCGCCGAGGGACAGGGGGCTCGATGGATCGACGAGCAGTACTTC. The variable domain in full, with the rest retrieved from reference TRBV28 and TRBJ2-7, is DVKVTQSSRYLVKRTGEKVFLECVQDMDHENMFWYRQDPGLGLRLIYFSYDVKMKEKGDIPEGYSVSREKKERFSLILESASTNQTSMYLCATAEGQGARWIDEQYFGPGTRLTVT.

In its sample, this clone was seen a few times. The V call is TRBV30, the J call TRBJ2-2; possible D gene TRBD1, 5 bases. The length of the CDR3 is 16 residues. With 5 bases removed from V and 5 bases from J, the gap between germline ends came to 21 bases. Germline V lookup: CDR1 GTSNPN, CDR2 SVGIG (reference sequence). The CDR3 region is CAWSRFGQGGTGELFF. The CDR3 nucleotides read TGTGCCTGGTCCCGTTTCGGGCAGGGTGGGACCGGGGAGCTGTTTTTT.

This rearrangement joins TRBV18 to TRBJ1-5; D is uncertain. There are 14 residues in the CDR3. The V end was cut by 3 bases, the J end by 5 bases, with 11 bases between. In germline, CDR1 is KGHSH, CDR2 LQKENI. CDR3 in DNA: TGTGCCAGCTCACCCGGCACCGGGGATCAGCCCCAGCATTTT. Amino acid sequence: CASSPGTGDQPQHF. The variable domain in full, with the rest retrieved from reference TRBV18 and TRBJ1-5, is NAGVMQNPRHLVRRRGQEARLRCSPMKGHSHVYWYRQLPEEGLKFMVYLQKENIIDESGMPKERFSAEFPKEGPSILRIQQVVRGDSAAYFCASSPGTGDQPQHFGDGTRLSIL.

This rearrangement joins TRBV9 to TRBJ2-3; D perhaps matches TRBD2 (5 bases). CDR1 and CDR2 from the germline V gene are SGDLS and YYNGEE. This CDR3 is 18 amino acids long. The ends were cut back, 0 bases at V and 0 bases at J, with 17 bases in the middle. The CDR3 sequence is CASSVEGGGRFSTDTQYF. CDR3 DNA: TGTGCCAGCAGCGTAGAAGGAGGTGGGAGATTTAGCACAGATACGCAGTATTTT.

The V and J genes are TRBV7-2 and TRBJ2-3, with D hard to call. With 4 bases removed from V and 8 bases from J, the gap between germline ends came to 13 bases. Germline loops: CDR1 SGHTA, CDR2 FQGNSA. CDR3 length equals 13 residues. The CDR3 sequence: CASSSPSGPTQYF. The CDR3 DNA follows: TGTGCCAGCAGCTCCCCCTCGGGTCCTACGCAGTATTTT.

The chain employs TRBV4-2 and TRBJ1-1; possible D gene TRBD1, 6 bases. This CDR3 has 14 residues. Germline CDR1 LGHNA, CDR2 YNFKEQ. V lost 4 bases to trimming and J lost 2 bases, with 11 bases between them. DNA of the CDR3: TGTGCCAGCAGCCCCGGACAGTCAAACACTGAAGCTTTCTTT. Translating gives CASSPGQSNTEAFF.

The rearrangement joins TRBV7-3 to TRBJ2-7; 12 bases are a match to TRBD2. The germline gives CDR1 SGHTA, CDR2 FQGTGA. The CDR3 runs to 15 residues. With V trimmed by 5 bases and J by 1 base, 3 bases remained unmatched. The CDR3 is CASSQLAGGSYEQYF. The CDR3 coding sequence is TGTGCCAGCAGCCAGCTAGCGGGAGGGTCCTACGAGCAGTACTTC. Based on the CDR3 plus reference TRBV7-3 and TRBJ2-7, the full variable domain is GAGVSQTPSNKVTEKGKYVELRCDPISGHTALYWYRQSLGQGPEFLIYFQGTGAADDSGLPNDRFFAVRPEGSVSTLKIQRTERGDSAVYLCASSQLAGGSYEQYFGPGTRLTVT.